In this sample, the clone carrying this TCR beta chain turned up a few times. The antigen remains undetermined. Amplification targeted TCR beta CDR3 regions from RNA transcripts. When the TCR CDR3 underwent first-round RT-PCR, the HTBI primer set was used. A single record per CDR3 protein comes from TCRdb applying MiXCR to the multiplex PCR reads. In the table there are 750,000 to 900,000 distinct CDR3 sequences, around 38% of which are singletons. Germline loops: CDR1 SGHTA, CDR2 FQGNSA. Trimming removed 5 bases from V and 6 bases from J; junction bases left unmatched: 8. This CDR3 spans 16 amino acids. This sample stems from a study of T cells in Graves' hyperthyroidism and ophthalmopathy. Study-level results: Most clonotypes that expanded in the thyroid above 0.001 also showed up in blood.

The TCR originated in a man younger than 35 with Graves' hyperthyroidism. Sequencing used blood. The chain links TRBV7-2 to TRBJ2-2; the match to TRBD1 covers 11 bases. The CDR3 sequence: CASSARGQGAPGELFF. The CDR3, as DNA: TGTGCCAGCAGCGCCCGAGGACAGGGGGCGCCCGGGGAGCTGTTTTTT.